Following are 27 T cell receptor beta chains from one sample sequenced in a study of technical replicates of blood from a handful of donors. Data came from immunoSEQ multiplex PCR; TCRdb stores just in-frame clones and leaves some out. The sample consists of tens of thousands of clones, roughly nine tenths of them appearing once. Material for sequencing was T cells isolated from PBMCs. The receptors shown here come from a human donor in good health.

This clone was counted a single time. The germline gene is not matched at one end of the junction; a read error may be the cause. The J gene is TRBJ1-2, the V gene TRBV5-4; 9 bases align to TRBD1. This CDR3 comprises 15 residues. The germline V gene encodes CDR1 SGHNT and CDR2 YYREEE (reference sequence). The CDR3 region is CASSLQTGTGYDYTF. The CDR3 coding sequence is TGTGCCAGCAGCCTTCAGACCGGGACAGGGTATGACTACACCTTC.

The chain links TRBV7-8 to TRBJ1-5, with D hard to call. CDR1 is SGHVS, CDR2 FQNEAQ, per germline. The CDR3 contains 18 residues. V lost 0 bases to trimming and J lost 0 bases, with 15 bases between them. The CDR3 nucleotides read TGTGCCAGCAGCTTAGCGATCCAGGTTTATTATAGCAATCAGCCCCAGCATTTT. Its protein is CASSLAIQVYYSNQPQHF.

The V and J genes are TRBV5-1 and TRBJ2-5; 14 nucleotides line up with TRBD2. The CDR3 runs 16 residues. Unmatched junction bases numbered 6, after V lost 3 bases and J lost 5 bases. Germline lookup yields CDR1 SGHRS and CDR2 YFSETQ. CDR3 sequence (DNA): TGCGCCAGCAGCTGGGGGACTAGCGGGAGTGAGGAGACCCAGTACTTC. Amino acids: CASSWGTSGSEETQYF.

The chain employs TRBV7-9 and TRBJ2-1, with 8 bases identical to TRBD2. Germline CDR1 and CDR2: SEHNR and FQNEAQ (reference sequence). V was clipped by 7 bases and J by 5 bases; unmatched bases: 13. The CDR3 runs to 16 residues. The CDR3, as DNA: TGTGCCAGCACCAATAAGGCCGGGAGGGCCAACAATGAGCAGTTCTTC. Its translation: CASTNKAGRANNEQFF.

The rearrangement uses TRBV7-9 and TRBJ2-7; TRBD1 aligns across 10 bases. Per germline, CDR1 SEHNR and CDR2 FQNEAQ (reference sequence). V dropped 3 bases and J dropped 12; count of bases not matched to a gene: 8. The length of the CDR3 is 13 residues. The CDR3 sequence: CASSFTGTGEPYF. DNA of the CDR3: TGTGCCAGCAGCTTCACCGGGACAGGGGAACCGTACTTC.

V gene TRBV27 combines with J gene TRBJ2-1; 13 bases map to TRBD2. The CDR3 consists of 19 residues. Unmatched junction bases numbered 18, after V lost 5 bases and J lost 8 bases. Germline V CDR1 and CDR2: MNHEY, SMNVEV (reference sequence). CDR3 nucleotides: TGTGCCAGCAGTAAGCAGTTTATAACTAGCGGGAGGGTGAGGGATGAGCAGTTCTTC. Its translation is CASSKQFITSGRVRDEQFF.

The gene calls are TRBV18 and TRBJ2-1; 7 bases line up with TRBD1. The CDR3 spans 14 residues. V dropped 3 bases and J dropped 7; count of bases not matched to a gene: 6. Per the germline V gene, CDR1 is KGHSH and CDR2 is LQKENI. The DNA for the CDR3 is TGTGCCAGCTCACCTTCGACAGGGTGGAATGAGCAGTTCTTC. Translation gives CASSPSTGWNEQFF.

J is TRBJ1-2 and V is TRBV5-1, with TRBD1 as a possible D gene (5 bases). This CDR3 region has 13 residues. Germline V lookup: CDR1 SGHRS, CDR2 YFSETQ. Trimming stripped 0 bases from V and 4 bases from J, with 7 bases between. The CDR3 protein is CASSLGGGYGYTF. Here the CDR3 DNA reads TGCGCCAGCAGCTTGGGGGGCGGCTATGGCTACACCTTC.

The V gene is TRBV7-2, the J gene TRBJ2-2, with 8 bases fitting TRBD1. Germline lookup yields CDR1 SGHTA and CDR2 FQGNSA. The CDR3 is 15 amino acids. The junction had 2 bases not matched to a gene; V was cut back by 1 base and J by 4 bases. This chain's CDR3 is CASSLGTGRTGELFF. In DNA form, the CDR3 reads TGTGCCAGCAGCTTAGGGACAGGGCGCACCGGGGAGCTGTTTTTT.

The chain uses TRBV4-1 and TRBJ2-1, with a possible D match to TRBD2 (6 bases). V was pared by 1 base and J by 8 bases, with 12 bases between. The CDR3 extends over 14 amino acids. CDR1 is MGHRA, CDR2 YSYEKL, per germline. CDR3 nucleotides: TGCGCCAGCAGCCAAGCGGGCGGGATCTATGAGCAGTTCTTC. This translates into CASSQAGGIYEQFF.

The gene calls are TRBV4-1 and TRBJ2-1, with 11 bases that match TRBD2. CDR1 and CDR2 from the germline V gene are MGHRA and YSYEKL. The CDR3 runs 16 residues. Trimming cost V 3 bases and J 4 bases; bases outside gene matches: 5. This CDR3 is CASSHASSGGYNEQFF. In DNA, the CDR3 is TGCGCCAGCAGCCATGCCTCTAGCGGGGGGTACAATGAGCAGTTCTTC.

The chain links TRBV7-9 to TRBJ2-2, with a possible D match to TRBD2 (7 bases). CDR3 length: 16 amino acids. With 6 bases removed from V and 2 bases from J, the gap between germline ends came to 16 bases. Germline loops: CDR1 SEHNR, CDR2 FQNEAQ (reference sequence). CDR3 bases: TGTGCCAGCAGGAGGGGGGGGCAGATTAACACCGGGGAGCTGTTTTTT. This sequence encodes CASRRGGQINTGELFF.

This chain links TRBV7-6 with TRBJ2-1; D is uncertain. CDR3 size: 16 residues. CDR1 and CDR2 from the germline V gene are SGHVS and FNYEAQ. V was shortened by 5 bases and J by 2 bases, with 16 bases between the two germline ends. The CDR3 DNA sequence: TGTGCCAGCAGCCCTCGGGTAGCAAATCCCTACAATGAGCAGTTCTTC. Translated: CASSPRVANPYNEQFF.

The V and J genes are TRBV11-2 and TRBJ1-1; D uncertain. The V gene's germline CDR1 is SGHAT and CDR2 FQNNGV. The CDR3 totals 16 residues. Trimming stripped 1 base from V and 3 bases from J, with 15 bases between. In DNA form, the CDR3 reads TGTGCCAGCAGCTTAGCGGTGACAACGCCCCACACTGAAGCTTTCTTT. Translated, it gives CASSLAVTTPHTEAFF.

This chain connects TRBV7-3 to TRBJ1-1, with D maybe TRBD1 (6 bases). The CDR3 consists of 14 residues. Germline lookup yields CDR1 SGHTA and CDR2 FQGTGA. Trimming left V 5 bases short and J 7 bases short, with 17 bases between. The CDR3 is CASSLNGQSSEAFF. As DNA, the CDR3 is TGTGCCAGCAGCCTAAATGGACAGAGCAGTGAAGCTTTCTTT.

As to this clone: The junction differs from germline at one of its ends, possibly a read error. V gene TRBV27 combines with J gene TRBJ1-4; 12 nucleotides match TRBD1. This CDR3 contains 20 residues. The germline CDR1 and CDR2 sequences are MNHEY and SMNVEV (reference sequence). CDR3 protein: CASSLSTPGQGAVPNEKLFF. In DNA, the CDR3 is TGTGCCAGCAGTCTATCTACCCCGGGACAGGGGGCCGTTCCTAATGAAAAACTGTTTTTT. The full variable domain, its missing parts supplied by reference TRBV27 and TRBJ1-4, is EAQVTQNPRYLITVTGKKLTVTCSQNMNHEYMSWYRQDPGLGLRQIYYSMNVEVTDKGDVPEGYKVSRKEKRNFPLILESPSPNQTSLYFCASSLSTPGQGAVPNEKLFFGSGTQLSVL.

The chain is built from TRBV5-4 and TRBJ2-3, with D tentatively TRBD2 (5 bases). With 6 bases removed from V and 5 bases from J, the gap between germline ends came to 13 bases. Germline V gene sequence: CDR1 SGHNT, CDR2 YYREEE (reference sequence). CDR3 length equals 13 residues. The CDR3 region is CASTQPGRDTQYF. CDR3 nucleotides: TGTGCCAGCACCCAACCGGGGAGAGATACGCAGTATTTT.

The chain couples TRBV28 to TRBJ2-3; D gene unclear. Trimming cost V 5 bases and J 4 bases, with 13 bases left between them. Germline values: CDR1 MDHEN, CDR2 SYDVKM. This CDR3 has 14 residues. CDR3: CASSLLPSADTQYF. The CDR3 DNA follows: TGTGCCAGCAGTCTCCTGCCTAGTGCAGATACGCAGTATTTT.

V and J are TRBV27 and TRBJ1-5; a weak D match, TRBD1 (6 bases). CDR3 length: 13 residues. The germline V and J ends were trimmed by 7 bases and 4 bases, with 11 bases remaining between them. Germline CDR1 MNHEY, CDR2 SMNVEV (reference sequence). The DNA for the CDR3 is TGTGCCAGCAAACAGGGCTTTAATCAGCCCCAGCATTTT. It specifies CASKQGFNQPQHF.

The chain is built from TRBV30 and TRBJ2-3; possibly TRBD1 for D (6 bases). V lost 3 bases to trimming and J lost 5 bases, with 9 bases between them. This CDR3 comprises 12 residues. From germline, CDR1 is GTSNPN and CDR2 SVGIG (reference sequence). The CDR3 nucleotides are TGTGCCTGGAGCTGGGGGCAAGATACGCAGTATTTT. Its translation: CAWSWGQDTQYF.

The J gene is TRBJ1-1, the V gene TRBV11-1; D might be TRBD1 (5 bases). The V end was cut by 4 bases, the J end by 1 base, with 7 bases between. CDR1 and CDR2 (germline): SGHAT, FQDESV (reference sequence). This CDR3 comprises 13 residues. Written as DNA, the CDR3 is TGTGCCAGCAGCTGGCAGGGGAACACTGAAGCTTTCTTT. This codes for CASSWQGNTEAFF.

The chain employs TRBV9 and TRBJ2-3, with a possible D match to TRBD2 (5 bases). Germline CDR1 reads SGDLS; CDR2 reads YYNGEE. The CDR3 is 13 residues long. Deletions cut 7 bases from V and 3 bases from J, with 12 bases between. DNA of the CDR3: TGTGCCAGCGCCCCGGGGTTGACAGATACGCAGTATTTT. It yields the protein CASAPGLTDTQYF.

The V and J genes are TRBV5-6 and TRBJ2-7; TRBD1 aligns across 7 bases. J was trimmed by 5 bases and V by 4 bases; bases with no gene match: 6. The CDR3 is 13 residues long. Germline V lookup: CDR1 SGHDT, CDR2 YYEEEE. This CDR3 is CASSKQGTNEQYF. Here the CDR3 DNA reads TGTGCCAGCAGCAAACAGGGGACCAACGAGCAGTACTTC.

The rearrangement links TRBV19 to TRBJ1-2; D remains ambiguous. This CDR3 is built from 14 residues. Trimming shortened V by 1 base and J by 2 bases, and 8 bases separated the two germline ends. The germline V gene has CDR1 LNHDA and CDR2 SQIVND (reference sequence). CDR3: CASSIAPLNYGYTF. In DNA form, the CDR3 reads TGTGCCAGTAGTATAGCCCCACTGAACTATGGCTACACCTTC.

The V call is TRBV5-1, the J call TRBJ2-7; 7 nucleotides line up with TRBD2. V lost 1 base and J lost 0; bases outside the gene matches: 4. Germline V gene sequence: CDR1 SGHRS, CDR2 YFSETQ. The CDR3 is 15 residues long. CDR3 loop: CASSLIGRSSYEQYF. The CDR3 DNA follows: TGCGCCAGCAGCTTGATCGGGAGGAGCTCCTACGAGCAGTACTTC.

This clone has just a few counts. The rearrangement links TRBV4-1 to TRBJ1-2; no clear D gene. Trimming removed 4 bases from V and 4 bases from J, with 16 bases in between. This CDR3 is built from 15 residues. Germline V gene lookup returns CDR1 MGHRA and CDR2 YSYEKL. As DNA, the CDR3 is TGCGCCAGCAGCCTCGCCGTCGGAGGGATCTATGGCTACACCTTC. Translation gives CASSLAVGGIYGYTF.

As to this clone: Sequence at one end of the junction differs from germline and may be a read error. This CDR3 is CASTETGVSPLHF. The CDR3 nucleotides are TGCGCGAGCACAGAGACAGGGGTTTCACCCCTCCACTTT. This chain links TRBV10-2 with TRBJ1-6, with TRBD1 matching 8 bases. Germline loops: CDR1 WSHSY, CDR2 SAAADI. This CDR3 is built from 13 residues.